The 2 T cell receptor beta chains in this list originate from one sample, sequenced in a study of T-cell reconstitution after alpha-beta-depleted transplantation in children. This sample's TCRbeta library carried unique molecular identifier barcodes. TCRdb passed the PCR reads through MiXCR, listing each CDR3 protein once. The sample contains some 390,000 distinct CDR3 sequences, just over 20% of which appear only once. The starting material was PBMCs from the stem cell graft donor, obtained from the stem cell graft. These receptors were obtained from a human donor who donated a stem cell graft to a child with acute myeloid leukemia.

V usage is TRBV11-2 and J usage is TRBJ2-3; the D gene is possibly TRBD1 (6 bases). This CDR3 spans 13 amino acids. Germline values: CDR1 SGHAT, CDR2 FQNNGV. With 6 bases removed from V and 2 bases from J, the gap between germline ends came to 9 bases. DNA for the CDR3: TGTGCCAGCAGGGACAGTGACACAGATACGCAGTATTTT. This encodes CASRDSDTDTQYF. Based on the CDR3 plus reference TRBV11-2 and TRBJ2-3, the full variable domain is EAGVAQSPRYKIIEKRQSVAFWCNPISGHATLYWYQQILGQGPKLLIQFQNNGVVDDSQLPKDRFSAERLKGVDSTLKIQPAKLEDSAVYLCASRDSDTDTQYFGPGTRLTVL.

This clonotype came up a few times. This chain connects TRBV12-3 or TRBV12-4 to TRBJ2-2, with D perhaps given as TRBD1 or TRBD2 (6 bases each). The length of the CDR3 is 17 residues. Trimming pared 7 bases from V and 4 bases from J, leaving 22 bases between. CDR3 sequence (DNA): TGTGCCAGCACATCTCGTGAGGGGGGACGGGGCACCGGGGAGCTGTTTTTT. It yields the protein CASTSREGGRGTGELFF.